A single T cell receptor (beta chain) is shown here with its context. Other DNA sequences of this sample code for an identical CDR3. This specimen belongs to a study of blood T cell repertoires in COVID-19. Study summary: The samples span acute and convalescent COVID-19 from the United States, Italy and Spain. T cells, B-cell-depleted T cells, or PBMCs provided the cDNA or gDNA that served as material.

Enrolment of Seattle patients took place during active infection, and they were followed longitudinally. CDR1 and CDR2 from the germline V gene are SGHRS and YFSETQ. The CDR3 length is 16 residues. J was trimmed by 3 bases and V by 2 bases; bases with no gene match: 9. In the source study's methods: Scientists estimated how many nucleated cells there were by amplifying reference gene primers. Some clones are missing from TCRdb's copy, which holds only in-frame ones; the method was immunoSEQ multiplex PCR. V and J calls and clone size are copied from that table; D and trimming were computed from the DNA. Of around 100,000 clones in the sample, more than 80% were seen once.

V usage is TRBV5-1 and J usage is TRBJ2-7; 9 positions match TRBD1. The receptor was isolated from a woman between 55 and 75 years old with COVID-19, enrolled during active disease. The sequenced sample consisted of peripheral blood. CDR3 DNA sequence: TGCGCCAGCAGCTTTCTCTTCCGGGACAGGGACTACGAGCAGTACTTC. Translated, it gives CASSFLFRDRDYEQYF.